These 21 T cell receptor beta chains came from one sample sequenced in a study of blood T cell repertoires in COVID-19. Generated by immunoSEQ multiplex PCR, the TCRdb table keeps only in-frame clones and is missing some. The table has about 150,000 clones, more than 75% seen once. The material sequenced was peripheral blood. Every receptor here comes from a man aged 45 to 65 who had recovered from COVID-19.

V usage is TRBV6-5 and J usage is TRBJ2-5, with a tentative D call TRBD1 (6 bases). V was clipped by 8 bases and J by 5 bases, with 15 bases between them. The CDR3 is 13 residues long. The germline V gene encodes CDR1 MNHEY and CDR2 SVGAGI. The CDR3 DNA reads TGTGCCAGCGGCCTCAAGGGGGTGGAGACCCAGTACTTC. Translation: CASGLKGVETQYF.

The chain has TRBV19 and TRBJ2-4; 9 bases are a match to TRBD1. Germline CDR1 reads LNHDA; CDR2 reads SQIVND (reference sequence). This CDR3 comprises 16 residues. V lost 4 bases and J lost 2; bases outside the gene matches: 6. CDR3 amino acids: CASSTRQGVPKNIQYF. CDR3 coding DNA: TGTGCCAGTAGTACGAGACAGGGGGTACCCAAAAACATTCAGTACTTC.

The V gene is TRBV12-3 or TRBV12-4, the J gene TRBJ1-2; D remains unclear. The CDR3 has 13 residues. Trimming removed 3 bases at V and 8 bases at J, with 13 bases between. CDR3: CASSFSGKKGYTF. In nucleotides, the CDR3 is TGTGCCAGCAGTTTCTCGGGAAAAAAGGGCTACACCTTC.

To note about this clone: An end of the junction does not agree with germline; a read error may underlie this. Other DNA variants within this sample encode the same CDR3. The CDR3 DNA reads TGTGCCAGCAGTTTGCAACAGGGGGGAAATTCGCCCCTCCACTTT. Amino acid sequence: CASSLQQGGNSPLHF. The chain is built from TRBV28 and TRBJ1-6; TRBD1 aligns across 8 bases. Germline CDR1 and CDR2: MDHEN and SYDVKM. The CDR3 is 15 residues long.

CDR3 residues: CAISERGLSGNTIYF. CDR3 DNA sequence: TGTGCCATCAGTGAGAGGGGGCTATCTGGAAACACCATATATTTT. The chain has TRBV10-3 and TRBJ1-3, with TRBD1 matching over 7 bases. Germline CDR1 is ENHRY and CDR2 is SYGVKD. V gave up 2 bases and J gave up 1 base; unmatched junction bases: 2. CDR3 length equals 15 residues.

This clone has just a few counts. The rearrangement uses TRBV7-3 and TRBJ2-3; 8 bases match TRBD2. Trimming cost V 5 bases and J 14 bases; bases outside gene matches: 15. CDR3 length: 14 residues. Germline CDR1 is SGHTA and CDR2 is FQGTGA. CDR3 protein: CASSPSREGPRRYF. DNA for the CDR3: TGTGCCAGCAGCCCCTCTCGGGAGGGCCCTAGGAGGTATTTT.

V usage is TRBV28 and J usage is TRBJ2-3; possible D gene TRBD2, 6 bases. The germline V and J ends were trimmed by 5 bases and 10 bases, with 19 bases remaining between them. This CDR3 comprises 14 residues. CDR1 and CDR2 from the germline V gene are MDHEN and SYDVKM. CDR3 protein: CASSNPGLPIPQYF. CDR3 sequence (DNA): TGTGCCAGCAGTAATCCGGGACTCCCCATCCCGCAGTATTTT.

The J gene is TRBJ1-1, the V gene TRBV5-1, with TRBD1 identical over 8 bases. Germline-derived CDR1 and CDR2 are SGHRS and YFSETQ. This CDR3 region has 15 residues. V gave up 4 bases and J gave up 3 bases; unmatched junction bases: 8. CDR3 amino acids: CASSLKTGAYTEAFF. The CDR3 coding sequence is TGCGCCAGCAGCCTCAAGACAGGGGCATACACTGAAGCTTTCTTT.

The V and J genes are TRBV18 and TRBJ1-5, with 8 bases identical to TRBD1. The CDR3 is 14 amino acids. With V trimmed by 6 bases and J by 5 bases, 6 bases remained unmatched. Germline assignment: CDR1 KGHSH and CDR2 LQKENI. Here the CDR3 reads CASSYDRGYQPQHF. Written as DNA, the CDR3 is TGTGCCAGCTCGTACGACAGGGGCTATCAGCCCCAGCATTTT. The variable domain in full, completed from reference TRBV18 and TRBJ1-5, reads NAGVMQNPRHLVRRRGQEARLRCSPMKGHSHVYWYRQLPEEGLKFMVYLQKENIIDESGMPKERFSAEFPKEGPSILRIQQVVRGDSAAYFCASSYDRGYQPQHFGDGTRLSIL.

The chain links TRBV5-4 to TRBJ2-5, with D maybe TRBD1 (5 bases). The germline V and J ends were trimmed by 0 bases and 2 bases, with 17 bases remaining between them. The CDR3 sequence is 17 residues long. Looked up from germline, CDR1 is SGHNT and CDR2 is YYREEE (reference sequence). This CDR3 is CASSLGGRAPFQETQYF. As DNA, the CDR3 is TGTGCCAGCAGCTTGGGGGGCCGTGCCCCCTTTCAAGAGACCCAGTACTTC.

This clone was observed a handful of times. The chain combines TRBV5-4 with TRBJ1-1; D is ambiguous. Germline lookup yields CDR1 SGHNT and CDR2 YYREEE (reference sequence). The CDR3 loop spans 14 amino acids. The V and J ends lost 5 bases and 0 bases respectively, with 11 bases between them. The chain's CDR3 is CASRPKTVNTEAFF. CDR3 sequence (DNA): TGTGCCAGCAGGCCGAAAACAGTGAACACTGAAGCTTTCTTT. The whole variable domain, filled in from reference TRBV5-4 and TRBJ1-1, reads ETGVTQSPTHLIKTRGQQVTLRCSSQSGHNTVSWYQQALGQGPQFIFQYYREEENGRGNFPPRFSGLQFPNYSSELNVNALELDDSALYLCASRPKTVNTEAFFGQGTRLTVV.

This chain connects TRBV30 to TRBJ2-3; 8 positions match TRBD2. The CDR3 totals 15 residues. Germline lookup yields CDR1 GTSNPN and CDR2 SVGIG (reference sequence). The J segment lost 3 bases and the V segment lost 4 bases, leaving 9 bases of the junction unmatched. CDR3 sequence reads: CAWTSGGAGTDTQYF. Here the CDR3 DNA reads TGTGCCTGGACTTCCGGGGGGGCGGGGACAGATACGCAGTATTTT.

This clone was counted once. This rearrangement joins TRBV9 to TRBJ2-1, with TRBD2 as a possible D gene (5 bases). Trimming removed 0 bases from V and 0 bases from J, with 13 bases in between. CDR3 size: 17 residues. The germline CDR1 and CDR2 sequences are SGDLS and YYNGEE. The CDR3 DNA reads TGTGCCAGCAGCGTAGTGAGCGGCACTAACTCCTACAATGAGCAGTTCTTC. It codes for CASSVVSGTNSYNEQFF.

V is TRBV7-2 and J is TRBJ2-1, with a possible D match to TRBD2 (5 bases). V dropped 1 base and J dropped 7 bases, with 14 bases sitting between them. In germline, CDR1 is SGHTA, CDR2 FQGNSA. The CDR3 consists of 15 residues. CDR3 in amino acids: CASSLVGLRGNEQFF. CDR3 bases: TGTGCCAGCAGCTTAGTGGGGTTAAGAGGGAATGAGCAGTTCTTC.

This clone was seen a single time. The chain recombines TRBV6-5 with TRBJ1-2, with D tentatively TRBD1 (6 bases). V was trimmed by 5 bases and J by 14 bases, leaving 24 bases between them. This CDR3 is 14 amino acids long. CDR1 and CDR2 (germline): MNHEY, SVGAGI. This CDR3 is CASSRTATTGFTTF. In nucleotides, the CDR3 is TGTGCCAGCAGTCGGACAGCCACAACAGGTTTTACGACCTTC.

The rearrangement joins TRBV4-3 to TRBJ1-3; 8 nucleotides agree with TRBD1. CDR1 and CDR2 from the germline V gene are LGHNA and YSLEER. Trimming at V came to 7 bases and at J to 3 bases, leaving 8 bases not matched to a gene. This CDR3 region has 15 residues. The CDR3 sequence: CASNQAGGNGNTIYF. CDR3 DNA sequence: TGCGCCAGCAACCAGGCAGGGGGCAATGGAAACACCATATATTTT.

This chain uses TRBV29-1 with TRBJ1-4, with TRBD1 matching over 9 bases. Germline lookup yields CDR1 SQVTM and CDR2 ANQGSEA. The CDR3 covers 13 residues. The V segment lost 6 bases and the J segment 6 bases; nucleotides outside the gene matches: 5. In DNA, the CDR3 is TGCAGCGTGAGAAGGGACAGGGATGAAAAACTGTTTTTT. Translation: CSVRRDRDEKLFF.

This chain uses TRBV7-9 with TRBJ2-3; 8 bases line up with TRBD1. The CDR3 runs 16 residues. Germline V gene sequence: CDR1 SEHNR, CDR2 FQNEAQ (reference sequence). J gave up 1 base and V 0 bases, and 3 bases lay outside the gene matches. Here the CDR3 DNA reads TGTGCCAGCAGCTTAGCGGGACAGGTTCGCACAGATACGCAGTATTTT. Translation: CASSLAGQVRTDTQYF.

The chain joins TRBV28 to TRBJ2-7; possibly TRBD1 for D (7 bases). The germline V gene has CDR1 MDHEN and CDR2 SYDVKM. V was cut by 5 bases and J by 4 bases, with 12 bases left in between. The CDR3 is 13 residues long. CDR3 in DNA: TGTGCCAGCAGTCAGGGGGGCGGGTACGAGCAGTACTTC. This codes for CASSQGGGYEQYF.

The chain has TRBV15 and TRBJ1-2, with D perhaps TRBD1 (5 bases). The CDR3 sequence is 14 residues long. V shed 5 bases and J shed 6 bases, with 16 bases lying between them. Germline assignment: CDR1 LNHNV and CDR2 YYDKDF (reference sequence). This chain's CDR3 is CATSGSNRRDGYTF. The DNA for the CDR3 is TGTGCCACCAGCGGGTCTAACAGGAGGGATGGCTACACCTTC.

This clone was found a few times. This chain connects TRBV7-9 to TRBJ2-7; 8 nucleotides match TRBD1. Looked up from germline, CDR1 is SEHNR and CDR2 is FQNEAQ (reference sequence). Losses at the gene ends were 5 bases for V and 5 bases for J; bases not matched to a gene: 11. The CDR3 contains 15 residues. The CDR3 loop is CASSPPGRGRNEQYF. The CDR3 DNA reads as TGTGCCAGCAGCCCTCCGGGCAGGGGGCGAAACGAGCAGTACTTC.